The following is a T cell receptor (beta chain) sequence with its context. The source of the sample is a study of blood T cell repertoires in COVID-19. Repertoires were generated with immunoSEQ multiplex PCR, while TCRdb's copy carries only in-frame clones and drops some. The repertoire holds some 390,000 clones, with roughly nine tenths as singletons. Trimming removed 1 base at V and 0 bases at J, with 10 bases between. The CDR3 totals 17 residues. The germline V gene encodes CDR1 SGHVS and CDR2 FNYEAQ. The J gene is TRBJ1-6, the V gene TRBV7-6; tentative D call: TRBD1 (6 bases). What was sequenced was PBMCs or T cells enriched from blood (not recorded which). This sequence was found in a woman aged 25 to 39 who had recovered from COVID-19. In DNA, the CDR3 is TGTGCCAGCAGCTTAGGTCAGGGGAGCTCCTATAATTCACCCCTCCACTTT. Protein: CASSLGQGSSYNSPLHF. Complete variable domain (other parts from reference TRBV7-6 and TRBJ1-6): GAGVSQSPRYKVTKRGQDVALRCDPISGHVSLYWYRQALGQGPEFLTYFNYEAQQDKSGLPNDRFSAERPEGSISTLTIQRTEQRDSAMYRCASSLGQGSSYNSPLHFGNGTRLTVT.